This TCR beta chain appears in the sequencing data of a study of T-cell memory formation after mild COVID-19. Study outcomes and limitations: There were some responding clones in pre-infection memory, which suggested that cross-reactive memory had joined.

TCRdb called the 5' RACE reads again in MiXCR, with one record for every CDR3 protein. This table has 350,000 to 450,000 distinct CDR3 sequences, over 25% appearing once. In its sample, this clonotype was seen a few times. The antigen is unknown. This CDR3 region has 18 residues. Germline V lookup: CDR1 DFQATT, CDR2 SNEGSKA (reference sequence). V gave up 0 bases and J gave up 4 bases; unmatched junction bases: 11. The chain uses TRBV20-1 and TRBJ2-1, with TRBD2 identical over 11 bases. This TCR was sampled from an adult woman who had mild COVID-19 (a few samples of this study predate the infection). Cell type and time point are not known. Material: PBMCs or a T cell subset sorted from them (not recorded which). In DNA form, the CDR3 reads TGCAGTGCTAGAGATCTGGGTAGCGGGAGGGCCGGATACAATGAGCAGTTCTTC. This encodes CSARDLGSGRAGYNEQFF.